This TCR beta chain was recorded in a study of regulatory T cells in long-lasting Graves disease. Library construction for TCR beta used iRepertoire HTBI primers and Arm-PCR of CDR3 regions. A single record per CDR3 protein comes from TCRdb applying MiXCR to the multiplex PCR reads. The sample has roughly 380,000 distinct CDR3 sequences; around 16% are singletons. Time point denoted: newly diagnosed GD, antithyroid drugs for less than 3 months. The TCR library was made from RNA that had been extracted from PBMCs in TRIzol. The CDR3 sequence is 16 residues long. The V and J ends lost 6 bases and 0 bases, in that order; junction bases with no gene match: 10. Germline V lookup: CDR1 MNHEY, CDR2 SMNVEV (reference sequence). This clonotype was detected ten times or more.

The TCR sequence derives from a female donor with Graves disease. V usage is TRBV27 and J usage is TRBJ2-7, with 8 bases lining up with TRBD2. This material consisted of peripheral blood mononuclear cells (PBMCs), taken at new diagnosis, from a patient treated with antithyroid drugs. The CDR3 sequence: CASRLAGTGRSYEQYF. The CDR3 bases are TGTGCCAGCAGGCTAGCGGGTACGGGCCGCTCCTACGAGCAGTACTTC.